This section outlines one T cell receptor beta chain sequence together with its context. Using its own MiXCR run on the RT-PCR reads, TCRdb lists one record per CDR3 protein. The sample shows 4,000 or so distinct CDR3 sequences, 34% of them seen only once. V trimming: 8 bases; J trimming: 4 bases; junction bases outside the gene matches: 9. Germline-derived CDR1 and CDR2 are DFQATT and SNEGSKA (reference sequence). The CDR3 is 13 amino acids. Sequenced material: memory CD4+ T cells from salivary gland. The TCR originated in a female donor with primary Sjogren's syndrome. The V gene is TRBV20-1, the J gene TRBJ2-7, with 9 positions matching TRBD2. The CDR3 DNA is TGCAGTTCGGTCGGGACTAGCAGTTACGAGCAGTACTTC. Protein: CSSVGTSSYEQYF.